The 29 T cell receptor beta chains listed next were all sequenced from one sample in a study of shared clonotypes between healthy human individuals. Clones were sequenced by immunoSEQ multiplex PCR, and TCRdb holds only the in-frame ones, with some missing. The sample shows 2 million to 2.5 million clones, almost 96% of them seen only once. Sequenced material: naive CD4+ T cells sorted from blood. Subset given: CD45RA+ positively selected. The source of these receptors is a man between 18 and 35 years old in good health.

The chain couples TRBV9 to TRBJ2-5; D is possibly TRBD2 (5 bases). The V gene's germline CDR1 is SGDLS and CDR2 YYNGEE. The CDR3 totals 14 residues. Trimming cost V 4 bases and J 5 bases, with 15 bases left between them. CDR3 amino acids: CASSLGLGVETQYF. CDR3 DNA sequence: TGTGCCAGCAGCCTCGGACTCGGAGTGGAGACCCAGTACTTC. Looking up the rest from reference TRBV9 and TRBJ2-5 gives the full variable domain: DSGVTQTPKHLITATGQRVTLRCSPRSGDLSVYWYQQSLDQGLQFLIQYYNGEERAKGNILERFSAQQFPDLHSELNLSSLELGDSALYFCASSLGLGVETQYFGPGTRLLVL.

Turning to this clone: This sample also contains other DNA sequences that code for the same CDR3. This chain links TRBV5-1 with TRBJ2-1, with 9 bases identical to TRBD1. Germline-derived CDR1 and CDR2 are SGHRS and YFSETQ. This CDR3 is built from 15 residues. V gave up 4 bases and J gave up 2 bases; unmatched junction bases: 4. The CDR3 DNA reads TGCGCCAGCAGCCCGGGACAGGGAACCTACAATGAGCAGTTCTTC. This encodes CASSPGQGTYNEQFF. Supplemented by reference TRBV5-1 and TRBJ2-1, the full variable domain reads KAGVTQTPRYLIKTRGQQVTLSCSPISGHRSVSWYQQTPGQGLQFLFEYFSETQRNKGNFPGRFSGRQFSNSRSEMNVSTLELGDSALYLCASSPGQGTYNEQFFGPGTRLTVL.

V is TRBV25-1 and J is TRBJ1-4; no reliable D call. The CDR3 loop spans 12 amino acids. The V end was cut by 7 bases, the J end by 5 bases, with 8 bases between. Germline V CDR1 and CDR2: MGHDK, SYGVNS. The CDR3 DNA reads TGTGCCAGCAAGGGTACGAATGAAAAACTGTTTTTT. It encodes CASKGTNEKLFF.

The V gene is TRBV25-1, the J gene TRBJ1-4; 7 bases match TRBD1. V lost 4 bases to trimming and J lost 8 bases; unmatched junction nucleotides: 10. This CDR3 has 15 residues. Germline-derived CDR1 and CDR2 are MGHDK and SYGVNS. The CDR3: CASSAPGGNREKLFF. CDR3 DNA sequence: TGTGCCAGCAGTGCCCCAGGGGGAAATCGGGAAAAACTGTTTTTT.

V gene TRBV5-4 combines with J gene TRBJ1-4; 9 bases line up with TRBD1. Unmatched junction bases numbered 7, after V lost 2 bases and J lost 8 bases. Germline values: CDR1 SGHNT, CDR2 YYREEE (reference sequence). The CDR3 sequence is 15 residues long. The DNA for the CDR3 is TGTGCCAGCAGCTTTCGGACAGGGGAAATCGAAAAACTGTTTTTT. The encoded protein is CASSFRTGEIEKLFF. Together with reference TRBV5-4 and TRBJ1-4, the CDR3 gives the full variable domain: ETGVTQSPTHLIKTRGQQVTLRCSSQSGHNTVSWYQQALGQGPQFIFQYYREEENGRGNFPPRFSGLQFPNYSSELNVNALELDDSALYLCASSFRTGEIEKLFFGSGTQLSVL.

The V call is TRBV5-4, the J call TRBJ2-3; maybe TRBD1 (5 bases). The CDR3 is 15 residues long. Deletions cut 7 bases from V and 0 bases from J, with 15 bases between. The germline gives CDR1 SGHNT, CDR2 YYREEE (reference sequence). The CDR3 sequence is CASGLKGKSTDTQYF. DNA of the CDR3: TGTGCCAGCGGGTTGAAGGGGAAGAGCACAGATACGCAGTATTTT.

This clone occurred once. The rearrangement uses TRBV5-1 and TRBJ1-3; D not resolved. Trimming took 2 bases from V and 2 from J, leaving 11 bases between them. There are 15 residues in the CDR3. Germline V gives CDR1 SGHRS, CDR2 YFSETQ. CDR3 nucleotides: TGCGCCAGCAGCTTAAACGGGGAGACTGGAAACACCATATATTTT. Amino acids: CASSLNGETGNTIYF. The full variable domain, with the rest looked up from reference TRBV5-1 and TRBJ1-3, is KAGVTQTPRYLIKTRGQQVTLSCSPISGHRSVSWYQQTPGQGLQFLFEYFSETQRNKGNFPGRFSGRQFSNSRSEMNVSTLELGDSALYLCASSLNGETGNTIYFGEGSWLTVV.

CDR3 residues: CASSPGTGIIYF. Written as DNA, the CDR3 is TGTGCCAGCAGCCCAGGGACAGGGATAATTTACTTC. This rearrangement joins TRBV7-3 to TRBJ2-7, with 9 bases fitting TRBD1. The V segment lost 5 bases and the J segment 13 bases; nucleotides outside the gene matches: 9. Germline CDR1 reads SGHTA; CDR2 reads FQGTGA. The CDR3 is 12 residues long.

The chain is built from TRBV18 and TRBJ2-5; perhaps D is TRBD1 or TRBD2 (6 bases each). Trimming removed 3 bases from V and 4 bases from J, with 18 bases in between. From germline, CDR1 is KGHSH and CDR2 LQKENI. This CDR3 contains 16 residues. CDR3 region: CASSPPRGTLTETQYF. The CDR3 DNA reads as TGTGCCAGCTCACCCCCAAGGGGGACTTTGACAGAGACCCAGTACTTC.

In DNA form, the CDR3 reads TGTGCCAGCAGCCCAGTTCAGTCAACTAATGAAAAACTGTTTTTT. It is translated as CASSPVQSTNEKLFF. The rearrangement uses TRBV11-2 and TRBJ1-4; D remains ambiguous. Trimming removed 5 bases from V and 0 bases from J, with 10 bases in between. The CDR3 runs 15 residues. Per the germline V gene, CDR1 is SGHAT and CDR2 is FQNNGV.

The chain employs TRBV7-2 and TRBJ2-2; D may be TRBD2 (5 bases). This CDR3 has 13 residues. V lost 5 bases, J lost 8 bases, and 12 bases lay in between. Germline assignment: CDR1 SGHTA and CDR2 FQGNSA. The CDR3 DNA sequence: TGTGCCAGCAGCCCACTCGGCGGGGGGGAGCTGTTTTTT. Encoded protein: CASSPLGGGELFF.

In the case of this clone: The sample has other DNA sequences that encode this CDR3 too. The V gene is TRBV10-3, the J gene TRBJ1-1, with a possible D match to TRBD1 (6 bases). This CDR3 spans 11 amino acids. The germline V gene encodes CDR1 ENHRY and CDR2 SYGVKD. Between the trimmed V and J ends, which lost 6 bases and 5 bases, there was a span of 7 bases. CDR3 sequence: CAIRGGTEAFF. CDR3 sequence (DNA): TGTGCCATCAGAGGGGGAACTGAAGCTTTCTTT.

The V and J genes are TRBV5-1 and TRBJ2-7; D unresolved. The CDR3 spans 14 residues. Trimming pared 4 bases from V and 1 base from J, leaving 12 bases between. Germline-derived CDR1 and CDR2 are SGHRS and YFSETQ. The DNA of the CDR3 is TGCGCCAGCAGCCCGGCGGTCCAGTCCTACGAGCAGTACTTC. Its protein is CASSPAVQSYEQYF.

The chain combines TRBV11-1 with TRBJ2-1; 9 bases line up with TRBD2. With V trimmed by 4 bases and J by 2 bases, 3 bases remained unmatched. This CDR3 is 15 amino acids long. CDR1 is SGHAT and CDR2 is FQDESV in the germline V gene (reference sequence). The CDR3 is CASSYASGTYNEQFF. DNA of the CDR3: TGTGCCAGCAGCTACGCTAGCGGGACCTACAATGAGCAGTTCTTC.

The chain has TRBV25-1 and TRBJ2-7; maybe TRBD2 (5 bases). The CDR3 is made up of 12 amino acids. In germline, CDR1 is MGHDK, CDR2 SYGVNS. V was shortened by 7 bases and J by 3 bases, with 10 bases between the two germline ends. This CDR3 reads CASKGGGYEQYF. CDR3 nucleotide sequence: TGTGCCAGCAAGGGCGGAGGCTACGAGCAGTACTTC.

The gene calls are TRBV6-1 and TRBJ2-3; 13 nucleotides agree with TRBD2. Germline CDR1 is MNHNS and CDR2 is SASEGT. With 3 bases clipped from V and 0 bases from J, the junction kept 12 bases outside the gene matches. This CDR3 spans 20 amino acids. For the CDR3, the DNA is TGTGCCAGCAGTGACTGGACTAGCGGGAGAGTCCCATCCAGCACAGATACGCAGTATTTT. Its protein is CASSDWTSGRVPSSTDTQYF.

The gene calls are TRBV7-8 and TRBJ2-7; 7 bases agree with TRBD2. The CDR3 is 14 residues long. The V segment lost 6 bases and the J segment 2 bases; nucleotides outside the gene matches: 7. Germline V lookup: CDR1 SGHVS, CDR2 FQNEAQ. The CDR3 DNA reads TGTGCCAGCAGTGGGCGCGGGAGTCCCTACGAGCAGTACTTC. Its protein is CASSGRGSPYEQYF.

The CDR3 region is CASSPTGAGANVLTF. The DNA of the CDR3 is TGTGCCAGCAGCCCGACAGGGGCTGGGGCCAACGTCCTGACTTTC. This rearrangement joins TRBV16 to TRBJ2-6, with 8 bases matching TRBD1. The CDR3 extends over 15 amino acids. Trimming took 4 bases from V and 2 from J; bases not matched to a gene: 1. Germline lookup yields CDR1 KGHSY and CDR2 FQNENV.

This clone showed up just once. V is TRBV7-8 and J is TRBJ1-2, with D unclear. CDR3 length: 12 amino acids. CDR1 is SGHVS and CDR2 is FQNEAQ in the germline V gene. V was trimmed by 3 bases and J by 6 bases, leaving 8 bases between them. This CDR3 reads CASSLSDDGYTF. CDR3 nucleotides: TGTGCCAGCAGCTTGTCGGATGATGGCTACACCTTC.

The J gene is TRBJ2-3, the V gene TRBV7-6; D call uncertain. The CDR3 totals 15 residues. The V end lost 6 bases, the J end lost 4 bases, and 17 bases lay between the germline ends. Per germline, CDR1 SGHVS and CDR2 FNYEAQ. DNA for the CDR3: TGTGCCAGCAGACGGGCCAGCACTGCGGCAGATACGCAGTATTTT. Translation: CASRRASTAADTQYF. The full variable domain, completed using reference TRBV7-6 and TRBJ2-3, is GAGVSQSPRYKVTKRGQDVALRCDPISGHVSLYWYRQALGQGPEFLTYFNYEAQQDKSGLPNDRFSAERPEGSISTLTIQRTEQRDSAMYRCASRRASTAADTQYFGPGTRLTVL.

The CDR3 DNA is TGTGCCAGCAGCTTAGATGGCCAGCCCCAGCATTTT. It translates to CASSLDGQPQHF. The chain has TRBV7-2 and TRBJ1-5; D is unresolved. The V gene's germline CDR1 is SGHTA and CDR2 FQGNSA. The CDR3 contains 12 residues. V was shortened by 1 base and J by 7 bases, with 5 bases between the two germline ends.

CDR3 sequence reads: CASSPGVAGATQYF. CDR3 DNA: TGCGCCAGCAGCCCGGGGGTAGCGGGGGCGACCCAGTACTTC. The V call is TRBV5-1, the J call TRBJ2-5; 9 bases map to TRBD2. Per germline, CDR1 SGHRS and CDR2 YFSETQ. This CDR3 is built from 14 residues. V dropped 4 bases and J dropped 7; count of bases not matched to a gene: 8.

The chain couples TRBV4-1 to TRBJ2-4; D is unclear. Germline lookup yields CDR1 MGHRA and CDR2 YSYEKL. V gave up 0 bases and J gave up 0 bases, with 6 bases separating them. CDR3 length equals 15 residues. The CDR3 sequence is CASSQDNLAKNIQYF. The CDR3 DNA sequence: TGCGCCAGCAGCCAAGATAACCTAGCCAAAAACATTCAGTACTTC.

CDR3 coding DNA: TGCGCCAGCAGCCTTAACGACAGGGGCTACGAGCAGTACTTC. It yields the protein CASSLNDRGYEQYF. This sequence joins TRBV4-1 and TRBJ2-7; 8 bases are shared with TRBD1. The CDR3 totals 14 residues. Germline V lookup: CDR1 MGHRA, CDR2 YSYEKL. V shed 4 bases and J 3 bases; nucleotides not matched to a gene: 5.

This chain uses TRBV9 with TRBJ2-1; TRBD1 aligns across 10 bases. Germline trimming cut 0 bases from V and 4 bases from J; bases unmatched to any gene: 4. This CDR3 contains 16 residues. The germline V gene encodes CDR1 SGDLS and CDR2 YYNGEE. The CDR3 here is CASSVAGTGAYNEQFF. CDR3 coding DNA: TGTGCCAGCAGCGTAGCTGGGACAGGGGCATACAATGAGCAGTTCTTC. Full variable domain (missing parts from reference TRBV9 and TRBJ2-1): DSGVTQTPKHLITATGQRVTLRCSPRSGDLSVYWYQQSLDQGLQFLIQYYNGEERAKGNILERFSAQQFPDLHSELNLSSLELGDSALYFCASSVAGTGAYNEQFFGPGTRLTVL.

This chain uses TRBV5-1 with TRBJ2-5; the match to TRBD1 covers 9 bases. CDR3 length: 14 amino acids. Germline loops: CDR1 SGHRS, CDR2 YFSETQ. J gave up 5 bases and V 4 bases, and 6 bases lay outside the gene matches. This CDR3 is CASSVTGGAETQYF. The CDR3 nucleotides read TGCGCCAGCAGCGTTACAGGGGGCGCCGAGACCCAGTACTTC.

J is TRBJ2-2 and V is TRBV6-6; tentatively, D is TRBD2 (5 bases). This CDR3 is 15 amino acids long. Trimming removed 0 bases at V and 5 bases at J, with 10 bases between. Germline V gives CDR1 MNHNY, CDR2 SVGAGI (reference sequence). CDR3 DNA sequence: TGTGCCAGCAGTTACTCGCGGCTAGCAACCGGGGAGCTGTTTTTT. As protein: CASSYSRLATGELFF.

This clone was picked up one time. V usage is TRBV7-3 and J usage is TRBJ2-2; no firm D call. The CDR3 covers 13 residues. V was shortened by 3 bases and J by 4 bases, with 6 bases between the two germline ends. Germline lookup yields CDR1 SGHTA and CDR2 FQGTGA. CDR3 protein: CASSFSTTGELFF. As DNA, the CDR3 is TGTGCCAGCAGCTTTTCAACCACCGGGGAGCTGTTTTTT.

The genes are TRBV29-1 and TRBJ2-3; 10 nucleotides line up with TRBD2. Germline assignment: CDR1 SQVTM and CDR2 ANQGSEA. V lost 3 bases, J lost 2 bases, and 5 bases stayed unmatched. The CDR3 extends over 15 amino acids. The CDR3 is CSVDGTSGTTDTQYF. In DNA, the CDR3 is TGCAGCGTTGACGGAACTAGCGGGACCACAGATACGCAGTATTTT.